This T cell receptor (beta chain) was identified during a study of T cell clonality in common variable immunodeficiency. This clone was observed at least ten times. The antigen is undetermined. Sequencing ends 3 residues short of the CDR3 end; the germline J gene provides the rest. TCRdb's table, derived via immunoSEQ multiplex PCR, lists solely in-frame clones and lacks some. Singletons are absent from the sample, which has about 35,000 clones. Of CVID subjects, 15 were female and roughly 30 male, mean age approximately 40. Study results and caveats: Common variable immunodeficiency TCR beta sequences reportedly had fewer deletions and N-nucleotide insertions.

This CDR3 spans 21 amino acids. Trimming removed 4 bases at V and 4 bases at J, with 34 bases between. Germline V gene lookup returns CDR1 LGHNA and CDR2 YNFKEQ. Sequenced sample: peripheral blood mononuclear cells. The TCR comes from a human donor with common variable immunodeficiency. V usage is TRBV4-2 and J usage is TRBJ1-1, with D perhaps TRBD1 (6 bases). CDR3 sequence reads: CASSPWIEGWGGPSPVTEAFF. CDR3 DNA (partial): TGTGCCAGCAGCCCCTGGATAGAAGGGTGGGGGGGCCCTTCTCCGGTCACTGAA.